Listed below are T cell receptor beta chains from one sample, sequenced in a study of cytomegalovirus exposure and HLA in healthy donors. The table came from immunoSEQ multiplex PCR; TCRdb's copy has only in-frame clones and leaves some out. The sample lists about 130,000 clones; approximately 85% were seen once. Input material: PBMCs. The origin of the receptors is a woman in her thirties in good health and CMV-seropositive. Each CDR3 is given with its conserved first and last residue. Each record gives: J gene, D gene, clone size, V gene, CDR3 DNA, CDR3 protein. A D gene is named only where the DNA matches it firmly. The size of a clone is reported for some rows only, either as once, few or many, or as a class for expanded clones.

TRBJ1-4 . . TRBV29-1 TGCAGCGTCATCGGGGGGGGGAATGAAAAACTGTTTTTT CSVIGGGNEKLFF
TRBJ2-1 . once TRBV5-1 TGCGCCAGCAGCTTGGACTTTCCCAATGAGCAGTTCTTC CASSLDFPNEQFF
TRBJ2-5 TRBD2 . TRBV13 TGTGCCAGCAGCTCCCCCCCTGGGACTAGCGGGTCAGAGACCCAGTACTTC CASSSPPGTSGSETQYF
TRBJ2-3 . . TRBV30 TGTGCCTGGCGTCGACAGTCCTCCTCAGATACGCAGTATTTT CAWRRQSSSDTQYF
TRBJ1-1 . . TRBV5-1 TGCGCCAGCAGCTTGGAGGTAGGAGGGAACACTGAAGCTTTCTTT CASSLEVGGNTEAFF
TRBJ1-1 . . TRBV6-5 TGTGCCAGCAGTAGAACAGGGATCACTGAAGCTTTCTTT CASSRTGITEAFF
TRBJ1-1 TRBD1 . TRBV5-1 TGCGCCAGCAGCTTGGCCGAAGGGGGCAGGCCTGAAGCTTTCTTT CASSLAEGGRPEAFF
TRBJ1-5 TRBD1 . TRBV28 TGTGCCAGCAGTTACCACAGGGGTGGCAATCAGCCCCAGCATTTT CASSYHRGGNQPQHF
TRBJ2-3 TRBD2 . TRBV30 TGTGCCTGGAGTCCGAAGGGACTAGCGACAGATACGCAGTATTTT CAWSPKGLATDTQYF
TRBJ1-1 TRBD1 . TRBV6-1 TGTGCCAGCAGTGCATCCTATGGACAGGGCGGGACTGAAGCTTTCTTT CASSASYGQGGTEAFF
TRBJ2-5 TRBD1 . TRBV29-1 TGCAGCGTACTTGACAGGGCCGCCAGGTTAGGGTACCAAGAGACCCAGTACTTC CSVLDRAARLGYQETQYF
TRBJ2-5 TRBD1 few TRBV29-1 TGCAGCGCCCCGGGACAGGGAGGGTTTGAGACCCAGTACTTC CSAPGQGGFETQYF
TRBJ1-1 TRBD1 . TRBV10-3 TGTGCCATCAGTGAGGGGGCAGGGGGAAGGAACACTGAAGCTTTCTTT CAISEGAGGRNTEAFF
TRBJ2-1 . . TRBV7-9 TGTGCCAGCAGCGCTGACTACTACAATGAGCAGTTCTTC CASSADYYNEQFF
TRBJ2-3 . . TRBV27 TGTGCCAGCAGTCCCCGGGACTCTCCCCCCGATACGCAGTATTTT CASSPRDSPPDTQYF
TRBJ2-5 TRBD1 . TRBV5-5 TGTGCCAGCAGCGCCACAGGGGACCAAGAGACCCAGTACTTC CASSATGDQETQYF
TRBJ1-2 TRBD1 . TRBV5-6 TGTGCCAGCAGCCCGGACAGGTCGAACTATGGCTACACCTTC CASSPDRSNYGYTF
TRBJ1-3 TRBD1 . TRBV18 TGTGCCAGCTCCCCGGTCAGGGGGCCTGGAAACACCATATATTTT CASSPVRGPGNTIYF
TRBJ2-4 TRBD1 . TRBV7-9 TGTTCCAGCAGCTTCGACAGGGAAAAAAACATTCAGTACTTC CSSSFDREKNIQYF
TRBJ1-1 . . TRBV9 TGTGCCAGCAGCGAACTGACAAGCACTGAAGCTTTCTTT CASSELTSTEAFF
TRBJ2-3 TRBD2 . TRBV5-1 TGCGCCAGCAGCTTGATCCTAGCGGGGGGGATGGCGTGGGGCACAGATACGCAGTATTTT CASSLILAGGMAWGTDTQYF
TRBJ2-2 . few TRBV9 TGTGCCAGCAGCGTAGCCCCAGGCGTCACCGGGGAGCTGTTTTTT CASSVAPGVTGELFF
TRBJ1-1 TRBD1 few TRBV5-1 TGCGCCAGCAGCTCCTCCGGGACAGGGAACACTGAAGCTTTCTTT CASSSSGTGNTEAFF
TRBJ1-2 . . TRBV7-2 TGTGCCAGCAGCTTAGGACAGGTCTATGGCTACACCTTC CASSLGQVYGYTF
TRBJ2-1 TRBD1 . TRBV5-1 TGCGCCAGCAGCTCGGGCCGGACAGGTGGTAATGAGCAGTTCTTC CASSSGRTGGNEQFF
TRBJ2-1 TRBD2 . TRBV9 TGTGCCAGCAGCGTAACGGGGGGGCCCGACAATGAGCAGTTCTTC CASSVTGGPDNEQFF
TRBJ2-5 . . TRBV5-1 TGCGCCAGCAGCATACAAGAGACCCAGTACTTC CASSIQETQYF
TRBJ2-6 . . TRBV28 TGTGCCAGCAGTTCCCCTTCAGGGTCCTTAAGCTCTGGGGCCAACGTCCTGACTTTC CASSSPSGSLSSGANVLTF
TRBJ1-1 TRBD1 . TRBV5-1 TGCGCCAGCAGCTTGGGAGGGACAGCAAACACTGAAGCTTTCTTT CASSLGGTANTEAFF
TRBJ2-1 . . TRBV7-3 TGTGCCAGCAGCCCCATCCCAGGGTACAATGAGCAGTTCTTC CASSPIPGYNEQFF
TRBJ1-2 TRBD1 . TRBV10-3 TGTGCCATCAGTGCAGGGACAGGGACGCGAATCGGCCCTAACTATGGCTACACCTTC CAISAGTGTRIGPNYGYTF
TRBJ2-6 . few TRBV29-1 TGCAGCGTTGACAGTTCTGGGGCCAACGTCCTGACTTTC CSVDSSGANVLTF
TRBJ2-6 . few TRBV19 TGTGCCAGTAAGATGGCAGGGAACGTCCTGACTTTC CASKMAGNVLTF
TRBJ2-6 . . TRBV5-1 TGCGCCAGCAGCCCTTTCGGGAGTACGGGGGCCAACGTCCTGACTTTC CASSPFGSTGANVLTF
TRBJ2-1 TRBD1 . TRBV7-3 TGTGCCAGCAGCCTCGCGGGACAGGGGGGCTCCAATGAGCAGTTCTTC CASSLAGQGGSNEQFF
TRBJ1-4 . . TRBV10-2 TGCGCCACCCGAGTGGGGAGTGCTAATGAAAAACTGTTTTTT CATRVGSANEKLFF
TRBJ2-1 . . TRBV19 TGTGCCAGTAGTATAGACTTAGACAATGAGCAGTTCTTC CASSIDLDNEQFF
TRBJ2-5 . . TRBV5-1 TGCGCCAGCAGCTTGGCCAAAGAGACCCAGTACTTC CASSLAKETQYF
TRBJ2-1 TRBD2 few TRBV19 TGTGCCAGTAGTCCAAGTGAGCGGGGGGCCGACAATGAGCAGTTCTTC CASSPSERGADNEQFF
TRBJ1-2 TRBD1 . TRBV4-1 TGCGCCAGCAGCCAAGAGGAGGGGACAGACTATGGCTACACCTTC CASSQEEGTDYGYTF
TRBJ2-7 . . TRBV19 TGTGCCAGTAGTGCGGGGCCCCCCTACGAGCAGTACTTC CASSAGPPYEQYF
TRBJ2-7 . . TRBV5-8 TGTGCCAGCAGCTGGGCAGGGCTCGAGCAGTACTTC CASSWAGLEQYF
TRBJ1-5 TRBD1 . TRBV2 TGTGCCAGCACCGGTAGGACAGGCGATCAGCCCCAGCATTTT CASTGRTGDQPQHF
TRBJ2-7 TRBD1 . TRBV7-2 TGTGCCAGCAGCGGACAGGGGACTTCTTACGAGCAGTACTTC CASSGQGTSYEQYF
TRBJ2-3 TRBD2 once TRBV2 TGTGCCAGCAGACTAGCGGGAGGGAGGCCAGATACGCAGTATTTT CASRLAGGRPDTQYF
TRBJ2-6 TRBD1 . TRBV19 TGTGCCAGTAGTACCTCCACAGGGGCTGGGGCCAACGTCCTGACTTTC CASSTSTGAGANVLTF
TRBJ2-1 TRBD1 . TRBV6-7 TGTGCCAGCAATCCCCTTAGGACAGGGGGCTGGTACAATGAGCAGTTCTTC CASNPLRTGGWYNEQFF
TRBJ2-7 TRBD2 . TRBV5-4 TGTGCCAGCTCCTGGGGACTAGTCGGTAGCGAGCAGTACTTC CASSWGLVGSEQYF
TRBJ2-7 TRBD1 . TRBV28 TGTGCCATCCTCAGGGGGACAGGGGGGCGTAGAGAGCAGTACTTC CAILRGTGGRREQYF
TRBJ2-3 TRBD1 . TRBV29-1 TGCAGCGCCGCGGGACAGGGGGCAGATACGCAGTATTTT CSAAGQGADTQYF
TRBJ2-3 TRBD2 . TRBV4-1 TGCGCCAGCAGCCAAACTCCTCCCGGGACTACCGGGGATACGCAGTATTTT CASSQTPPGTTGDTQYF
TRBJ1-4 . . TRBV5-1 TGCGCCAGCGCTTACAGGAGACCAACTAATGAAAAACTGTTTTTT CASAYRRPTNEKLFF
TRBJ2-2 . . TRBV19 TGTGCCAGTAGGACGGACTGGACGAACACCGGGGAGCTGTTTTTT CASRTDWTNTGELFF
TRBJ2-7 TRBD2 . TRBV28 TGTGCCAGCAGTTTTCCTCCTACTTGGACTAGCGGGAGCCCCTACGAGCAGTACTTC CASSFPPTWTSGSPYEQYF